These 10 T cell receptor beta chains originate from one sample sequenced in a study of T cell repertoires in cytomegalovirus infection. TCRdb re-called the reads with MiXCR, one entry per CDR3 protein. The top ten clones hold approximately 20% of a sample with 300,000 to 400,000 distinct CDR3 sequences, 25% to 30% of them seen once. Their cognate antigens are unknown. Sequenced material: cultured PBMCs, taken from culture after CMV antigen stimulation. Receptor source: a human donor in good health (CMV status not recorded). Some clones in this sample may be carry-over from other donors' samples.

This clonotype has only a few counts. This chain uses TRBV7-2 with TRBJ2-3, with D unclear. The CDR3 sequence is 14 residues long. The ends were cut back, 3 bases at V and 2 bases at J, with 9 bases in the middle. CDR1 is SGHTA, CDR2 FQGNSA, per germline. The CDR3 loop is CASSLSYFTDTQYF. In DNA form, the CDR3 reads TGTGCCAGCAGCTTGAGCTACTTCACAGATACGCAGTATTTT.

This rearrangement joins TRBV7-6 to TRBJ2-1; D may be TRBD2 (5 bases). The CDR3 spans 15 residues. The V gene lost 1 base and the J gene lost 4 bases, with 11 bases spanning the gap. Germline values: CDR1 SGHVS, CDR2 FNYEAQ. CDR3 in amino acids: CASSLVSGGYNEQFF. The CDR3 DNA follows: TGTGCCAGCAGCTTAGTGAGCGGAGGATACAATGAGCAGTTCTTC.

This clonotype was found a few times. The genes are TRBV7-9 and TRBJ2-7; D is unclear. CDR1 SEHNR and CDR2 FQNEAQ come from the germline V gene (reference sequence). The CDR3 has 15 amino acids. V lost 3 bases to trimming and J lost 7 bases, with 19 bases between them. In nucleotides, the CDR3 is TGTGCCAGCAGCTTTGAGAGATCGGAATTCCGGGAGCAGTACTTC. Encoded protein: CASSFERSEFREQYF.

The rearrangement links TRBV12-3 or TRBV12-4 to TRBJ2-3; D remains unclear. The V end was cut by 7 bases, the J end by 4 bases, with 15 bases between. The CDR3 runs 14 residues. CDR3 sequence: CASTDIVRADTQYF. The CDR3 DNA reads TGTGCCAGCACCGACATCGTAAGGGCAGATACGCAGTATTTT.

This clonotype has a handful of counts. The J gene is TRBJ1-1, the V gene TRBV7-4; 8 nucleotides line up with TRBD1. The CDR3 totals 14 residues. Germline CDR1 and CDR2: SGHVT and SQSDAQ. The trim removed 5 bases at V and 1 base at J, leaving 3 bases unmatched. In DNA, the CDR3 is TGTGCCAGCAGCATGACAGGGGCGAACACTGAAGCTTTCTTT. Protein product: CASSMTGANTEAFF.

The chain joins TRBV20-1 to TRBJ2-3, with TRBD2 as a possible D gene (5 bases). This CDR3 has 11 residues. V was cut by 5 bases and J by 6 bases, with 9 bases left in between. Per germline, CDR1 DFQATT and CDR2 SNEGSKA (reference sequence). CDR3 nucleotides: TGCAGTGCTGGCCGAGGGGATACGCAGTATTTT. Protein sequence: CSAGRGDTQYF.

V is TRBV12-3 or TRBV12-4 and J is TRBJ2-5, with 10 bases fitting TRBD2. The CDR3 contains 15 residues. The ends lost 5 bases at V and 1 base at J; junction bases unmatched: 4. The CDR3 DNA sequence: TGTGCCAGCAGTACTAAGCGGGAGGGCCAAGAGACCCAGTACTTC. Its protein product is CASSTKREGQETQYF.

This clonotype turned up a few times. This sequence joins TRBV7-9 and TRBJ2-5; D is possibly TRBD1 (6 bases). The ends were cut back, 4 bases at V and 0 bases at J, with 9 bases in the middle. The V gene's germline CDR1 is SEHNR and CDR2 FQNEAQ (reference sequence). The CDR3 has 14 residues. The CDR3 spells CASSSDSDQETQYF. The CDR3 nucleotides read TGTGCCAGCAGCTCGGACAGTGACCAAGAGACCCAGTACTTC.

The V gene is TRBV25-1, the J gene TRBJ2-5, with D perhaps assigned TRBD1 or TRBD2 (5 bases each). Between the trimmed V and J ends, which lost 1 base and 7 bases, there was a span of 16 bases. Per the germline V gene, CDR1 is MGHDK and CDR2 is SYGVNS. This CDR3 is 15 amino acids long. CDR3 in amino acids: CASSELQMGVGTQYF. The DNA for the CDR3 is TGTGCCAGCAGTGAATTGCAAATGGGGGTTGGGACCCAGTACTTC.

This chain joins TRBV18 and TRBJ1-1; TRBD1 is a possible D gene (6 bases). Trimming took 0 bases from V and 1 from J, leaving 9 bases between them. The CDR3 spans 15 residues. The germline V gene has CDR1 KGHSH and CDR2 LQKENI. The CDR3 bases are TGTGCCAGCTCACCACCAGGGGGACGGAACACTGAAGCTTTCTTT. Its translation is CASSPPGGRNTEAFF.